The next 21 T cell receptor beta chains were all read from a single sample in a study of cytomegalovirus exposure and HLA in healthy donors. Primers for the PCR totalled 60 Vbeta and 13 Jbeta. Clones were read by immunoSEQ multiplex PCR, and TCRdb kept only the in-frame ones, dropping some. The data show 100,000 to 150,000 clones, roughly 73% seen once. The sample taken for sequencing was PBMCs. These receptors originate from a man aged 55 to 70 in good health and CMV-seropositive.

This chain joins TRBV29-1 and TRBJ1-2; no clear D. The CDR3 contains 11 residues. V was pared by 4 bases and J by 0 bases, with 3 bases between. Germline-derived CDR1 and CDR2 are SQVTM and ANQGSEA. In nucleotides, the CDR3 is TGCAGCGTTGTCGCTAACTATGGCTACACCTTC. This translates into CSVVANYGYTF.

The DNA of the CDR3 is TGTGCCAGCAGCTTGGTTGCGGGGGGGCGGGAGACCCAGTACTTC. This encodes CASSLVAGGRETQYF. The chain is built from TRBV5-6 and TRBJ2-5; 9 bases agree with TRBD2. This CDR3 region has 15 residues. V was clipped by 0 bases and J by 5 bases; unmatched bases: 5. Germline V gene data show CDR1 as SGHDT and CDR2 as YYEEEE.

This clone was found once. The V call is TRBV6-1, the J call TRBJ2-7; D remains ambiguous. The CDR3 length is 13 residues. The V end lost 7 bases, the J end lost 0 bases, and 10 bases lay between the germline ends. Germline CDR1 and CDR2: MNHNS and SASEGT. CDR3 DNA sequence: TGTGCCAGCACTCCCCCGGGCTCCTACGAGCAGTACTTC. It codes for CASTPPGSYEQYF.

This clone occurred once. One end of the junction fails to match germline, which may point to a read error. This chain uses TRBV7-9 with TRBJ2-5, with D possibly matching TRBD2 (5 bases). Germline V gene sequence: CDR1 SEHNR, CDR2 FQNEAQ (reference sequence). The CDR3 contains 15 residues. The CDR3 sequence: CSSETNGGLGETQYF. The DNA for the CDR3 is TGTTCCAGCGAAACGAATGGAGGTTTAGGGGAGACCCAGTACTTC. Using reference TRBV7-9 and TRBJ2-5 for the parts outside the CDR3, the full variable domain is DTGVSQNPRHKITKRGQNVTFRCDPISEHNRLYWYRQTLGQGPEFLTYFQNEAQLEKSRLLSDRFSAERPKGSFSTLEIQRTEQGDSAMYLCSSETNGGLGETQYFGPGTRLLVL.

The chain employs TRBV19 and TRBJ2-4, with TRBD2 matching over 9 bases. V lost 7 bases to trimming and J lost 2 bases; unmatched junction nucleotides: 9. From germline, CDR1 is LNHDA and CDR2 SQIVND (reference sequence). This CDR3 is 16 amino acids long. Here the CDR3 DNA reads TGTGCCAGTATAGGTAGCGGGGGACCATCCAAAAACATTCAGTACTTC. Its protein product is CASIGSGGPSKNIQYF.

Written as DNA, the CDR3 is TGTGCCAGCGGGAGTGGATATCGTCCAGATACGCAGTATTTT. It codes for CASGSGYRPDTQYF. The chain uses TRBV28 and TRBJ2-3; weak D call: TRBD2 (5 bases). The V end was cut by 8 bases, the J end by 4 bases, with 16 bases between. The CDR3 runs to 14 residues. The germline CDR1 and CDR2 sequences are MDHEN and SYDVKM.

In DNA, the CDR3 is TGCGCCAGCAGCACCAGCGGGGTGACGACAGATACGCAGTATTTT. It translates to CASSTSGVTTDTQYF. The chain carries TRBV5-1 and TRBJ2-3; 7 bases are a match to TRBD2. After removal of 4 bases from V and 3 bases from J, the junction contained 8 bases not matched to a gene. Germline V lookup: CDR1 SGHRS, CDR2 YFSETQ. The CDR3 is 15 residues long. The whole variable domain, remainder taken from reference TRBV5-1 and TRBJ2-3, is KAGVTQTPRYLIKTRGQQVTLSCSPISGHRSVSWYQQTPGQGLQFLFEYFSETQRNKGNFPGRFSGRQFSNSRSEMNVSTLELGDSALYLCASSTSGVTTDTQYFGPGTRLTVL.

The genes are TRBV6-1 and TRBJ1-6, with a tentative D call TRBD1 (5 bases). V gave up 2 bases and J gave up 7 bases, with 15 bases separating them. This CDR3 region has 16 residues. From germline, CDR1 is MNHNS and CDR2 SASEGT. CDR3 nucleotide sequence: TGTGCCAGCAGTGAATTATCGGCAGGGTTGAATTCACCCCTCCACTTT. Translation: CASSELSAGLNSPLHF.

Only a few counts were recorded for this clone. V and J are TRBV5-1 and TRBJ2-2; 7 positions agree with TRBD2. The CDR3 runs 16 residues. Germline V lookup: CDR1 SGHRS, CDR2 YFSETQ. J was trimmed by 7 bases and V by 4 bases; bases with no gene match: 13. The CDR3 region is CASSPRAGEGGGELFF. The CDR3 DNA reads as TGCGCCAGCAGCCCCCGTGCGGGGGAGGGCGGCGGGGAGCTGTTTTTT.

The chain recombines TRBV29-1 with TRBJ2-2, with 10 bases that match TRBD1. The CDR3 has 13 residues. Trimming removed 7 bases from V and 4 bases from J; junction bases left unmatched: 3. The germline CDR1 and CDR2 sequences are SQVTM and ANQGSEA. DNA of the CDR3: TGCAGCGGGGGGACAGGGGTCACCGGGGAGCTGTTTTTT. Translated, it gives CSGGTGVTGELFF.

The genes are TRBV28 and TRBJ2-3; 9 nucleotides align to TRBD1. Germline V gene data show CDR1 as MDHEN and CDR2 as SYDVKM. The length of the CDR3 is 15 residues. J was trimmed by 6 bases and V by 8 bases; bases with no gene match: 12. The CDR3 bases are TGTGCCAGCCGGGGAAGGACAGGGGTGGGGGATACGCAGTATTTT. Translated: CASRGRTGVGDTQYF.

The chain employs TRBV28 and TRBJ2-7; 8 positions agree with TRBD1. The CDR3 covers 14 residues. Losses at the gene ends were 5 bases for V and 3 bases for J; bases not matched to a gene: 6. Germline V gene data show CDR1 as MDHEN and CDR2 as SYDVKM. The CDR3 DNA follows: TGTGCCAGCAGTCGCCGGGACAGGCTCTACGAGCAGTACTTC. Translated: CASSRRDRLYEQYF.

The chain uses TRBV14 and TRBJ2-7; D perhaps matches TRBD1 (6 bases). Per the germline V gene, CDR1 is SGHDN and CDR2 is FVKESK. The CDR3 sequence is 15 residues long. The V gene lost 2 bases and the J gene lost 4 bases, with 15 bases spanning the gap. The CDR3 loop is CASSQRTGTYYEQYF. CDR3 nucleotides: TGTGCCAGCAGCCAACGAACCGGGACATATTACGAGCAGTACTTC.

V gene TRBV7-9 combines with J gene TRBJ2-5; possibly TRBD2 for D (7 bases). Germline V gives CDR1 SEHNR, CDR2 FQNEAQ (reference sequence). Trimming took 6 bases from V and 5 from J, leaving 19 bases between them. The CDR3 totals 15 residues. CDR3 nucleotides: TGTGCCAGCAGTATGGGCCGGGGGGCCGTGGAGACCCAGTACTTC. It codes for CASSMGRGAVETQYF.

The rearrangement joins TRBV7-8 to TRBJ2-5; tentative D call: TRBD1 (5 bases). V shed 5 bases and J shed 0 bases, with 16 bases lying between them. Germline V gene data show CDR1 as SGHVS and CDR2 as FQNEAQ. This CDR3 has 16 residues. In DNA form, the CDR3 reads TGTGCCAGCAGCCCCCGACAGAGACTTTACCAAGAGACCCAGTACTTC. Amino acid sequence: CASSPRQRLYQETQYF.

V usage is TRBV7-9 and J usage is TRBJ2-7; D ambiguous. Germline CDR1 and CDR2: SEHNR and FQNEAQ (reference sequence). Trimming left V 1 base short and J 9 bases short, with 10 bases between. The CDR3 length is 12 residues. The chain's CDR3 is CASSLGRNGQYF. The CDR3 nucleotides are TGTGCCAGCAGCTTAGGCAGGAATGGGCAGTACTTC.

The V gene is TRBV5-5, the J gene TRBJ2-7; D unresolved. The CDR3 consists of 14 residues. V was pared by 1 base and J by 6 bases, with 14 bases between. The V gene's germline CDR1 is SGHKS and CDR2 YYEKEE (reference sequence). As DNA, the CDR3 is TGTGCCAGCAGCTTGTACAGCAGCTCTGGCGAGCAGTACTTC. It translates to CASSLYSSSGEQYF.

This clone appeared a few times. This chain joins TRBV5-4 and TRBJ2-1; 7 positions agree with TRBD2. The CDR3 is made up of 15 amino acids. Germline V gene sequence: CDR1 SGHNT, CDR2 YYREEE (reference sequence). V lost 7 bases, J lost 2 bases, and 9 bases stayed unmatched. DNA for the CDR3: TGTGCCAGCGGAGAAGCTAGCGGAACCTACAATGAGCAGTTCTTC. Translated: CASGEASGTYNEQFF.

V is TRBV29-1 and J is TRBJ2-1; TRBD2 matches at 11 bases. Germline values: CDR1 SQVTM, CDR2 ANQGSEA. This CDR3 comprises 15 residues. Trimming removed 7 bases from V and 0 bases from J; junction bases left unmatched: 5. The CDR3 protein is CSAGTSGGSYNEQFF. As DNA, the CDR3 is TGCAGCGCAGGGACTAGCGGTGGCTCCTACAATGAGCAGTTCTTC.

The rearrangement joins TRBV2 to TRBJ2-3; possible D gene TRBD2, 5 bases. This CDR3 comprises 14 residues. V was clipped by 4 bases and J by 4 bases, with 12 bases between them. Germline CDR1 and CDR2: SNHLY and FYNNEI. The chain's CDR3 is CASSGTPGPDTQYF. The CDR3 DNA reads TGTGCCAGCAGTGGGACTCCAGGCCCAGATACGCAGTATTTT.

The CDR3 DNA is TGTGCCAGCAGCTCAGGACAGAACACCGGGGAGCTGTTTTTT. Translated, it gives CASSSGQNTGELFF. The V gene is TRBV7-9, the J gene TRBJ2-2, with D perhaps TRBD1 (5 bases). CDR1 SEHNR and CDR2 FQNEAQ come from the germline V gene (reference sequence). The V end lost 4 bases, the J end lost 1 base, and 7 bases lay between the germline ends. The length of the CDR3 is 14 residues.